This TCR beta chain was identified in a study of shared clonotypes between healthy human individuals. Between the trimmed V and J ends, which lost 8 bases and 7 bases, there was a span of 24 bases. Germline V lookup: CDR1 SGHDN, CDR2 FVKESK. CDR3 length equals 17 residues. Measured with immunoSEQ multiplex PCR; TCRdb has only the in-frame clones, and not every one. The sample shows about 1 million clones, around 75% of them seen only once. Specimen: memory CD4+ T cells sorted from blood. As for subset: CD45RA-negative fraction. The origin of this receptor is a man younger than 35 in good health. This chain uses TRBV14 with TRBJ1-6, with D possibly TRBD1 on 6 matching bases. The CDR3 DNA is TGTGCCAGCCGCGTCGGGGGGGCCCTCCTTGAGAATTCACCCCTCCACTTT. It is translated as CASRVGGALLENSPLHF.